This T cell receptor (beta chain) was sequenced for a study of identical twins. The CDR3 sequence is 14 residues long. V was shortened by 7 bases and J by 1 base, with 13 bases between the two germline ends. MiXCR, applied by TCRdb to the 5' RACE reads, yields one record per CDR3 protein. The table includes under 300,000 distinct CDR3 sequences, approximately 7.1% detected once. This clonotype has ten or more counts. This same sample was also taken into another study, of T cells expressing NK-cell markers.

What was sequenced was CD8+ T cells sorted from blood. The genes are TRBV12-3 or TRBV12-4 and TRBJ1-1; no clear D. This receptor was obtained from a woman aged 18-29 years in good health. CDR3 in amino acids: CASTIGRRNTEAFF. CDR3 coding DNA: TGTGCCAGCACTATCGGGCGTAGGAACACTGAAGCTTTCTTT.